Described below is a single T cell receptor (beta chain) sequence and its context. In its sample, this clonotype was seen many times. The antigen it binds to is not known. One base away there is no much larger clone; base qualities are not given. The data originate from a study of T-cell reconstitution after alpha-beta-depleted transplantation in children (dated by TCRdb to the mid-2010s). In the study overall: Using TCR repertoire profiling, the study quantitatively followed how T-cell immune reconstitution unfolded in children after TCRalphabeta/CD19-depleted allogeneic hematopoietic cell transplantation.

What the work shows at the level of the full study, not this receptor alone: Apparently early alphabetaT-cell count recovery about two months after transplant reportedly relied on only several hundred rapidly expanded clones derived from non-depleted graft cells. The high TCRbeta diversity at day 60 in some patients was ascribed to recipient T cells and intrathymic progenitors that had survived conditioning. The frequencies of hyperexpanded clones fell over the following months, and after one year, T-cell counts and TCRbeta diversity were mostly attributed to newly produced T cells.

The CDR3 contains 18 residues, cysteine and phenylalanine counted. Only the CDR3 DNA is retained, 54 bases long and in frame from the first base. V is reduced by 0 bases and J by 2 bases, leaving a spacing of 17 bases between them. Per the germline V gene, MGHRA is the CDR1 and YSYEKL is the CDR2. The sample's treatment or condition label, decoded: allogeneic hematopoietic cell transplantation with graft depleted of TCRalphabeta T cells and CD19 B cells. The children who served as transplant recipients had been given grafts of TCRalphabeta/CD19-depleted allogeneic hematopoietic cells. The library was generated by PCR. Sequenced using an Illumina HiSeq 2500. TCR libraries were prepared with molecular barcoding, using unique molecular identifiers to normalize TCRbeta repertoire quantification. TCRdb trimmed public reads at Q25 via fastp, called clones via MiXCR and kept in-frame beta chains. Under each unique CDR3 protein, matching rows form one entry showing the most common genes and DNA. This sample comprises 60,000 to 85,000 distinct CDR3 sequences, around 18% of them detected only once. 45% to 55% of the sample lies in the top ten.

Material: PBMCs, mostly from graft donor cells, obtained 360 days after TCRalphabeta/CD19-depleted stem cell transplant. Here the chain combines TRBV4-1 and TRBJ1-5, with the identity of the D gene unclear. The clonotype comes from a male patient aged 2 to 10 who had a stem cell transplant for acute lymphoblastic leukemia, so the T cells may come from the graft donor. The nucleotide sequence is TGCGCCAGCAGCCAAGATCTCCAACCTCGGCGCGGCAATCAGCCCCAGCATTTT. Its amino acids are CASSQDLQPRRGNQPQHF.